These 14 T cell receptor beta chains came from one sample sequenced in a study of cytomegalovirus exposure and HLA in healthy donors (dated 2017 in TCRdb). Library construction relied on the immunoSEQ multiplex PCR assay. A mixture of 60 forward primers for TCR Vbeta segments and 13 reverse primers for TCR Jbeta segments was used in the multiplex PCR. TCRdb provides this immuneACCESS table in a form limited to in-frame rearrangements. Some clones are lacking; in checked studies, under half of them reflect an unresolved V gene, and why the rest are absent is not known. This sample holds about 150,000 clones; approximately 70% were observed only once. Jointly, the top ten make up 2.1% of the sample. Sequenced material: PBMCs. The receptors here all came from a woman aged 60-75 years in good health and CMV-seropositive.

This chain links TRBV6-5 with TRBJ1-5; 7 bases align to TRBD1. The CDR3 has 14 amino acids. With V trimmed by 6 bases and J by 1 base, 3 bases remained unmatched. The germline V gene encodes CDR1 MNHEY and CDR2 SVGAGI. Written as DNA, the CDR3 is TGTGCCAGCAGCAGGACAGGCAGCAATCAGCCCCAGCATTTT. It codes for CASSRTGSNQPQHF.

The chain has TRBV15 and TRBJ1-1, with 8 bases fitting TRBD1. The V gene end was trimmed by 5 bases and the J gene end by 4 bases; junction bases not matched to a gene: 15. Germline values: CDR1 LNHNV, CDR2 YYDKDF (reference sequence). The CDR3 consists of 17 residues. The CDR3 DNA sequence: TGTGCCACCAGCGTAGGGACAGGAGCGAGTGTTGTCACTGAAGCTTTCTTT. This sequence encodes CATSVGTGASVVTEAFF. The complete variable domain, with remaining parts taken from reference TRBV15 and TRBJ1-1, reads DAMVIQNPRYQVTQFGKPVTLSCSQTLNHNVMYWYQQKSSQAPKLLFHYYDKDFNNEADTPDNFQSRRPNTSFCFLDIRSPGLGDTAMYLCATSVGTGASVVTEAFFGQGTRLTVV.

This rearrangement joins TRBV6-6 to TRBJ2-5, with D tentatively TRBD1 (6 bases). CDR1 and CDR2 (germline): MNHNY, SVGAGI (reference sequence). V was clipped by 0 bases and J by 1 base, with 9 bases between them. The CDR3 has 15 amino acids. CDR3 DNA: TGTGCCAGCAGTTACTCCCTGACAGGCCAAGAGACCCAGTACTTC. Translating gives CASSYSLTGQETQYF.

V is TRBV28 and J is TRBJ1-1, with D unresolved. Germline V lookup: CDR1 MDHEN, CDR2 SYDVKM. The CDR3 spans 14 residues. Between the trimmed V and J ends, which lost 5 bases and 3 bases, there was a span of 13 bases. The CDR3 coding sequence is TGTGCCAGCAGTCCCTCAGAGAGGTACACTGAAGCTTTCTTT. Amino acid sequence: CASSPSERYTEAFF.

The chain links TRBV27 to TRBJ2-7; D might be TRBD1 (6 bases). Trimming took off 3 bases at V and 0 bases at J, with 12 bases between the two ends. This CDR3 has 15 residues. Germline V gene lookup returns CDR1 MNHEY and CDR2 SMNVEV (reference sequence). CDR3 sequence reads: CASSFSQGYSYEQYF. The CDR3 DNA reads TGTGCCAGCAGTTTTTCACAGGGTTACTCCTACGAGCAGTACTTC.

The V gene is TRBV9, the J gene TRBJ2-1; TRBD2 aligns across 14 bases. There are 20 residues in the CDR3. J was trimmed by 4 bases and V by 0 bases; bases with no gene match: 12. Germline assignment: CDR1 SGDLS and CDR2 YYNGEE. CDR3 loop: CASSVAPRTSGGLTYNEQFF. DNA for the CDR3: TGTGCCAGCAGCGTAGCTCCCCGGACTAGCGGGGGGCTCACATACAATGAGCAGTTCTTC.

The DNA of the CDR3 is TGTGCCAGCAGCCTAGACAGCAACACTGAAGCTTTCTTT. Amino acids: CASSLDSNTEAFF. This chain uses TRBV7-2 with TRBJ1-1; tentative D call: TRBD1 (5 bases). Germline lookup yields CDR1 SGHTA and CDR2 FQGNSA. The V gene lost 5 bases and the J gene lost 2 bases, with 9 bases spanning the gap. This CDR3 region has 13 residues.

This clone was counted a single time. The gene calls are TRBV5-1 and TRBJ1-2; 7 nucleotides match TRBD1. This CDR3 has 15 residues. Per germline, CDR1 SGHRS and CDR2 YFSETQ. V lost 7 bases, J lost 6 bases, and 15 bases stayed unmatched. CDR3 in DNA: TGCGCCAGCTCTCCAAGAGGGGGCGGCGAAGATGGCTACACCTTC. It encodes CASSPRGGGEDGYTF. The whole variable domain, remainder taken from reference TRBV5-1 and TRBJ1-2, is KAGVTQTPRYLIKTRGQQVTLSCSPISGHRSVSWYQQTPGQGLQFLFEYFSETQRNKGNFPGRFSGRQFSNSRSEMNVSTLELGDSALYLCASSPRGGGEDGYTFGSGTRLTVV.

J is TRBJ2-7 and V is TRBV28, with a possible D match to TRBD1 (6 bases). V was pared by 6 bases and J by 5 bases, with 20 bases between. CDR1 and CDR2 (germline): MDHEN, SYDVKM. This CDR3 is 15 amino acids long. This CDR3 is CASSRHQDSSNEQYF. For the CDR3, the DNA is TGTGCCAGCAGCCGTCACCAGGACAGCAGCAACGAGCAGTACTTC.

V gene TRBV4-1 combines with J gene TRBJ2-5; 12 bases map to TRBD2. CDR1 is MGHRA and CDR2 is YSYEKL in the germline V gene. CDR3 size: 16 residues. The V segment lost 2 bases and the J segment 5 bases; nucleotides outside the gene matches: 6. CDR3 coding DNA: TGCGCCAGCAGCCAACCGACTAGCGGGAGTTTGGAGACCCAGTACTTC. This translates into CASSQPTSGSLETQYF.

This clone was recorded a few times. In DNA, the CDR3 is TGCAGCGCCTCCGTGCAGGCTATGAACACTGAAGCTTTCTTT. Translation: CSASVQAMNTEAFF. The V and J genes are TRBV29-1 and TRBJ1-1; no definite D call. The CDR3 consists of 14 residues. Trimming pared 7 bases from V and 0 bases from J, leaving 15 bases between. The germline gives CDR1 SQVTM, CDR2 ANQGSEA.

The V gene is TRBV10-1, the J gene TRBJ2-1; D perhaps matches TRBD1 (5 bases). From germline, CDR1 is WNHNN and CDR2 SYGVQD (reference sequence). Trimming left V 1 base short and J 7 bases short, with 11 bases between. This CDR3 comprises 14 residues. The DNA of the CDR3 is TGCGCCAGCAGTGAGTTGCAGGGTAGGAATGAGCAGTTCTTC. Translating gives CASSELQGRNEQFF.

The chain recombines TRBV7-3 with TRBJ2-5, with 11 positions matching TRBD1. The CDR3 runs to 15 residues. CDR1 is SGHTA and CDR2 is FQGTGA in the germline V gene. Trimming cost V 2 bases and J 7 bases; bases outside gene matches: 6. CDR3 sequence (DNA): TGTGCCAGCAGCTTAGGGACAGGGGGATCTGTGACCCAGTACTTC. Residues: CASSLGTGGSVTQYF.

V usage is TRBV6-5 and J usage is TRBJ2-7; the match to TRBD1 covers 7 bases. The length of the CDR3 is 13 residues. Looked up from germline, CDR1 is MNHEY and CDR2 is SVGAGI. The J segment lost 3 bases and the V segment lost 6 bases, leaving 5 bases of the junction unmatched. The CDR3 region has the DNA TGTGCCAGCAGGGACAGGAGATTCTACGAGCAGTACTTC. Translating it yields CASRDRRFYEQYF.